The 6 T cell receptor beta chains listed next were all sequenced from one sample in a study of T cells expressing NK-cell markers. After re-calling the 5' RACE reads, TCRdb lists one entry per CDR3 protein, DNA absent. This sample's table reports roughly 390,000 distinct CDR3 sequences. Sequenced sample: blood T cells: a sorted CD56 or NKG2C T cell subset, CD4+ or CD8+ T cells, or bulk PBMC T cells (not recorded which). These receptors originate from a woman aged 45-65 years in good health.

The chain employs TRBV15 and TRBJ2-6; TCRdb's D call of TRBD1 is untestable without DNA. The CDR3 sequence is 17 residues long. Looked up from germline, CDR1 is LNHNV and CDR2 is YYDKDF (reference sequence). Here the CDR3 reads CATSREGDSSGANVLTF.

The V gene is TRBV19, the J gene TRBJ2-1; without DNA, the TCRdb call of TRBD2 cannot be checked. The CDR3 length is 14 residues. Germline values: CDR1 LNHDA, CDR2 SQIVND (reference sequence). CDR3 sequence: CASSPKASGSVWFF. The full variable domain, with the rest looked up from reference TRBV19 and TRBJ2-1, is DGGITQSPKYLFRKEGQNVTLSCEQNLNHDAMYWYRQDPGQGLRLIYYSQIVNDFQKGDIAEGYSVSREKKESFPLTVTSAQKNPTAFYLCASSPKASGSVWFFGPGTRLTVL.

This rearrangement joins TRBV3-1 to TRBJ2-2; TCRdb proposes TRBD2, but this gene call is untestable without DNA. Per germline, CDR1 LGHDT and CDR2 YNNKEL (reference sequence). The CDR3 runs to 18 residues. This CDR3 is CASSQDWWGSGPDGELFF.

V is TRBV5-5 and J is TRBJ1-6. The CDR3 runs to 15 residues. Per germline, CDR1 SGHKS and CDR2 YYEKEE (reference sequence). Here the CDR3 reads CASSLGTAAQSPLHF.

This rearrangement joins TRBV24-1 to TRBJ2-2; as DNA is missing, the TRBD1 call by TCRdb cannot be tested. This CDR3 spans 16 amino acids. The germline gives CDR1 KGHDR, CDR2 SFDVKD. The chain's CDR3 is CATSDRGTESLGELFF.

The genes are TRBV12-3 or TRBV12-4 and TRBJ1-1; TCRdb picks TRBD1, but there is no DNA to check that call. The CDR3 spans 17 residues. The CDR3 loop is CASSLWPTGIGGAEAFF.